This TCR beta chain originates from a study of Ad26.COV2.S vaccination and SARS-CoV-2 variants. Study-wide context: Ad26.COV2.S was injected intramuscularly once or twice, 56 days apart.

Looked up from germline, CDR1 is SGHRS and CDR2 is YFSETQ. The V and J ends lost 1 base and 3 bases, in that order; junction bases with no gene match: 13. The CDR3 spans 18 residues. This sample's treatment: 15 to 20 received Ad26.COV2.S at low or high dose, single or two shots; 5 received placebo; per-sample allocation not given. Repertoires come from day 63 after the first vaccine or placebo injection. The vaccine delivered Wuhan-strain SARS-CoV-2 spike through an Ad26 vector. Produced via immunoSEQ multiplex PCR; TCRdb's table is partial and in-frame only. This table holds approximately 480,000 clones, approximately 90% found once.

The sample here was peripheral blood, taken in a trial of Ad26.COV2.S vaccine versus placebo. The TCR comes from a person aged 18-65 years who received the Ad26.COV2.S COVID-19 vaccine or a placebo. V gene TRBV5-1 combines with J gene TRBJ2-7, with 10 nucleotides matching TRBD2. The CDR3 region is CASSLPTSGNLPYYEQYF. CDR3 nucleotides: TGCGCCAGCAGCTTGCCTACTAGCGGGAATCTTCCCTACTACGAGCAGTACTTC. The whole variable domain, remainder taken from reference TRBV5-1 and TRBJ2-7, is KAGVTQTPRYLIKTRGQQVTLSCSPISGHRSVSWYQQTPGQGLQFLFEYFSETQRNKGNFPGRFSGRQFSNSRSEMNVSTLELGDSALYLCASSLPTSGNLPYYEQYFGPGTRLTVT.